This TCR beta chain was identified in a study of T cell changes during pregnancy in multiple sclerosis. Measured with immunoSEQ multiplex PCR; TCRdb has only the in-frame clones, and not every one. The sample comprises around 42,000 clones, around 92% of which are singletons, and about 0.48% rests with the top ten. CDR1 SGHDN and CDR2 FVKESK come from the germline V gene. CDR3 length: 15 amino acids. Between the trimmed V and J ends, which lost 4 bases and 3 bases, there was a span of 15 bases. Sequencing was performed on CD4+ T cells from peripheral blood mononuclear cells, taken in the second trimester of pregnancy. This TCR was recovered from a female donor in good health, enrolled as a control in a pregnancy study. The V call is TRBV14, the J call TRBJ1-1; a possible D gene is TRBD1 (5 bases). CDR3 protein: CASSLLGGGDTEAFF. The CDR3 nucleotides are TGTGCCAGCAGCCTATTGGGGGGGGGTGACACTGAAGCTTTCTTT.